Presented here are 26 T cell receptor beta chains from one specimen sequenced in a study of monozygotic twins with inflammatory bowel disease. TCRdb reprocessed the 5' RACE reads and keeps a single row for each CDR3 protein, giving no DNA. Its table records just over 300,000 distinct CDR3 sequences. The source material was blood. Every receptor here comes from a human donor with ulcerative colitis or Crohn's disease, or a healthy co-twin of an affected twin (not recorded which).

The rearrangement uses TRBV12-3 or TRBV12-4 and TRBJ1-1. The CDR3 is 14 amino acids. CDR3 loop: CASSLPSMNTEAFF.

The chain has TRBV4-1 and TRBJ1-5. From germline, CDR1 is MGHRA and CDR2 YSYEKL. CDR3 length: 15 residues. CDR3 amino acids: CASSQVWQSNQPQHF.

The chain joins TRBV12-3 or TRBV12-4 to TRBJ2-1; TCRdb indicates TRBD2, and absent DNA this call remains unverified. The length of the CDR3 is 16 residues. The CDR3 sequence is CASSPRGSGLYNEQFF.

CDR3: CASSLRHSSGNTIYF. The J gene is TRBJ1-3, the V gene TRBV14. The CDR3 extends over 15 amino acids. The germline gives CDR1 SGHDN, CDR2 FVKESK.

The chain couples TRBV4-1 to TRBJ2-5; TCRdb's assignment of TRBD2 cannot be checked, as there is no DNA. The CDR3 consists of 17 residues. Germline-derived CDR1 and CDR2 are MGHRA and YSYEKL. The CDR3: CASSQVLAGAPTGTQYF.

This rearrangement joins TRBV19 to TRBJ2-1; TCRdb designates TRBD2, a call that cannot be tested without DNA. The CDR3 runs to 17 residues. The germline CDR1 and CDR2 sequences are LNHDA and SQIVND (reference sequence). CDR3 region: CASSIDARTSAYNEQFF. Together with reference TRBV19 and TRBJ2-1, the CDR3 gives the full variable domain: DGGITQSPKYLFRKEGQNVTLSCEQNLNHDAMYWYRQDPGQGLRLIYYSQIVNDFQKGDIAEGYSVSREKKESFPLTVTSAQKNPTAFYLCASSIDARTSAYNEQFFGPGTRLTVL.

J is TRBJ1-2 and V is TRBV20-1; TCRdb names TRBD1, which stays unverified in the absence of DNA. CDR3 length: 13 residues. CDR1 and CDR2 from the germline V gene are DFQATT and SNEGSKA (reference sequence). The CDR3 loop reads CSARDVGHSGYTF.

This chain uses TRBV6-2 or TRBV6-3 with TRBJ2-1; the TCRdb D gene call, TRBD2, has no DNA to confirm it. CDR3 length: 16 residues. The germline V gene encodes CDR1 MNHEY and CDR2 SVGEGT. CDR3 residues: CASSQPGLAEYNEQFF.

CDR3 amino acids: CSGVEQGLGETQYF. V is TRBV29-1 and J is TRBJ2-5; TCRdb designates TRBD2, a call that cannot be tested without DNA. Germline V gene lookup returns CDR1 SQVTM and CDR2 ANQGSEA. This CDR3 region has 14 residues. The whole variable domain, remainder taken from reference TRBV29-1 and TRBJ2-5, is SAVISQKPSRDICQRGTSLTIQCQVDSQVTMMFWYRQQPGQSLTLIATANQGSEATYESGFVIDKFPISRPNLTFSTLTVSNMSPEDSSIYLCSGVEQGLGETQYFGPGTRLLVL.

The rearrangement uses TRBV7-6 and TRBJ2-6. Germline V gene data show CDR1 as SGHVS and CDR2 as FNYEAQ. CDR3 length: 14 residues. CDR3 residues: CASSFGPGANVLTF.

The rearrangement links TRBV20-1 to TRBJ2-2; TCRdb selects TRBD2, and the lack of DNA leaves this call unchecked. The CDR3 extends over 16 amino acids. The germline V gene encodes CDR1 DFQATT and CDR2 SNEGSKA (reference sequence). CDR3 loop: CSARGLAGAYTGELFF.

The gene calls are TRBV28 and TRBJ2-1; the D call from TCRdb, TRBD1, cannot be confirmed without DNA. This CDR3 is 14 amino acids long. Germline V gene lookup returns CDR1 MDHEN and CDR2 SYDVKM. This CDR3 is CAPRGVSSYNEQFF.

The chain is built from TRBV4-3 and TRBJ2-1; the TRBD2 assignment by TCRdb is unverifiable without DNA. The CDR3 spans 16 residues. The germline CDR1 and CDR2 sequences are LGHNA and YSLEER. The CDR3 sequence: CASSQGWLAGGLEQFF.

The gene calls are TRBV7-8 and TRBJ1-6. The CDR3 is 16 residues long. The germline gives CDR1 SGHVS, CDR2 FQNEAQ. CDR3 loop: CASSWEWSGLNSPLHF.

The CDR3 sequence is CATSRGEIARFQPQHF. The V and J genes are TRBV15 and TRBJ1-5; as DNA is missing, the TRBD1 call by TCRdb cannot be tested. The CDR3 length is 16 residues. Germline assignment: CDR1 LNHNV and CDR2 YYDKDF (reference sequence).

The rearrangement uses TRBV25-1 and TRBJ2-7; as DNA is missing, the TRBD1 call by TCRdb cannot be tested. CDR3 length: 14 amino acids. Germline CDR1 is MGHDK and CDR2 is SYGVNS. CDR3 region: CASSLQGAGNEQYF.

The gene calls are TRBV18 and TRBJ2-7; TCRdb proposes TRBD2, but this gene call is untestable without DNA. CDR1 is KGHSH and CDR2 is LQKENI in the germline V gene. The CDR3 loop spans 15 amino acids. The CDR3 sequence: CASSPVAGGPYEQYF.

This rearrangement joins TRBV6-2 or TRBV6-3 to TRBJ1-4; with no DNA, the TCRdb D assignment of TRBD1 cannot be verified. This CDR3 comprises 17 residues. CDR1 is MNHEY and CDR2 is SVGEGT in the germline V gene. The CDR3 here is CASSYVRTPATNEKLFF.

The chain uses TRBV14 and TRBJ2-1; TCRdb outputs TRBD1, but without DNA this stays unchecked. CDR1 SGHDN and CDR2 FVKESK come from the germline V gene. The CDR3 is 14 amino acids. CDR3 sequence: CASSPGPHYNEQFF.

CDR3 amino acids: CASSFDGVSLTPEQYF. The chain recombines TRBV12-3 or TRBV12-4 with TRBJ2-7. The CDR3 spans 16 residues.

The chain links TRBV20-1 to TRBJ1-2; TCRdb's D gene call, TRBD1, goes unchecked for lack of DNA. The CDR3 consists of 12 residues. The V gene's germline CDR1 is DFQATT and CDR2 SNEGSKA (reference sequence). CDR3 sequence: CSAPGANYGYTF.

The chain combines TRBV20-1 with TRBJ2-4; the D call of TRBD2 rests on TCRdb alone, since no DNA is present to check it. CDR3 size: 15 residues. Germline CDR1 is DFQATT and CDR2 is SNEGSKA (reference sequence). This CDR3 is CSAFRASGRQNIQYF.

The V call is TRBV3-1, the J call TRBJ2-7; TCRdb's D call, TRBD2, is unchecked because there is no DNA. This CDR3 has 14 amino acids. Germline lookup yields CDR1 LGHDT and CDR2 YNNKEL (reference sequence). The CDR3 sequence: CASSQTRVAYEQYF.

The chain links TRBV20-1 to TRBJ2-7; TCRdb returns TRBD2, unconfirmable since there is no DNA. The CDR3 covers 15 residues. The germline V gene encodes CDR1 DFQATT and CDR2 SNEGSKA (reference sequence). The CDR3 here is CSARAPSGGSYEQYF.

This rearrangement joins TRBV12-3 or TRBV12-4 to TRBJ1-6. The CDR3 is 16 amino acids. CDR3 region: CASSLAGYRLRSPLHF.

The chain joins TRBV6-2 or TRBV6-3 to TRBJ2-1; lacking DNA, the TRBD1 call made by TCRdb goes unchecked. The germline CDR1 and CDR2 sequences are MNHEY and SVGEGT. CDR3 size: 15 residues. This CDR3 reads CASKTIGGDYNEQFF.